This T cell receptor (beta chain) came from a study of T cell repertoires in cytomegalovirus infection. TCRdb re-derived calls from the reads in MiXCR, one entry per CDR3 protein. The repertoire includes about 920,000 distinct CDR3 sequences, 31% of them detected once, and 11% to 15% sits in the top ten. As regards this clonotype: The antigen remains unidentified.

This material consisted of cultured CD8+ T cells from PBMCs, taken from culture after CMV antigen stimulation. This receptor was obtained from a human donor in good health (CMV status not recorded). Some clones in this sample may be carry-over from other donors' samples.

This chain's CDR3 is CATSDSGTTYYGYTF. DNA for the CDR3: TGTGCCACCAGTGATTCCGGAACAACCTACTATGGCTACACCTTC. The V call is TRBV24-1, the J call TRBJ1-2; D is unclear. Germline V CDR1 and CDR2: KGHDR, SFDVKD. The CDR3 consists of 15 residues. Trimming took 2 bases from V and 3 from J, leaving 12 bases between them.